This TCR beta chain comes out of a study of T-cell reconstitution after alpha-beta-depleted transplantation in children. The CDR3 loop spans 14 amino acids. V was clipped by 6 bases and J by 0 bases, with 11 bases between them. CDR1 and CDR2 (germline): ENHRY, SYGVKD. For TCRbeta, the library was prepared with unique molecular identifiers. Using its own MiXCR run on the PCR reads, TCRdb lists one record per CDR3 protein. This table has 300,000 or so distinct CDR3 sequences, more than 8% appearing once. This chain links TRBV10-3 with TRBJ1-1; D remains unclear. The material was PBMCs from the stem cell graft donor, obtained from the stem cell graft. This TCR came from a human donor who donated a stem cell graft to a child with SCID. The CDR3 protein is CAIREGRLNTEAFF. Here the CDR3 DNA reads TGTGCCATCAGAGAAGGACGGCTGAACACTGAAGCTTTCTTT.